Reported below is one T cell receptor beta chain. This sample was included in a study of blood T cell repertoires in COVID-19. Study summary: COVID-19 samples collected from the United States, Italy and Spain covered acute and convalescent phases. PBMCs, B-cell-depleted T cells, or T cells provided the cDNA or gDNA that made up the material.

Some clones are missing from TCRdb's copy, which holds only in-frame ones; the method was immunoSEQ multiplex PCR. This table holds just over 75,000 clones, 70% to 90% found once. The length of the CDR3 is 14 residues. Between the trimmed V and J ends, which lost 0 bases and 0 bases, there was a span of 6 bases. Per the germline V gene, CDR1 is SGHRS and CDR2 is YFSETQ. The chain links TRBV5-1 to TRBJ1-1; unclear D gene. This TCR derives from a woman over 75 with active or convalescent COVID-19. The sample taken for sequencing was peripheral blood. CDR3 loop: CASSLDGMNTEAFF. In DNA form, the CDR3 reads TGCGCCAGCAGCTTGGACGGGATGAACACTGAAGCTTTCTTT. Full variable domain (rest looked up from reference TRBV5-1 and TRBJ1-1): KAGVTQTPRYLIKTRGQQVTLSCSPISGHRSVSWYQQTPGQGLQFLFEYFSETQRNKGNFPGRFSGRQFSNSRSEMNVSTLELGDSALYLCASSLDGMNTEAFFGQGTRLTVV.